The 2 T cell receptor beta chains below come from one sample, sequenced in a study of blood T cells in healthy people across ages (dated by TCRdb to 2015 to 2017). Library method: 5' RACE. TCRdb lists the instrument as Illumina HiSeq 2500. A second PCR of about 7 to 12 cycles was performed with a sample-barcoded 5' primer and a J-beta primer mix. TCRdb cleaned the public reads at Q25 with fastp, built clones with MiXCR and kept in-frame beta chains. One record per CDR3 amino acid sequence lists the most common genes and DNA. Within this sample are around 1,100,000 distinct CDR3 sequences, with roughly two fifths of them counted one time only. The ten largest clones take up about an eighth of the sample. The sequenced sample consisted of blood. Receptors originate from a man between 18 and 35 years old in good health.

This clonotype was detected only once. Here the CDR3 reads CASSSGQHCEQYF. The CDR3 DNA follows: TGTGCCAGCAGCTCCGGACAGCACTGCGAGCAGTACTTC. The rearrangement joins TRBV13 to TRBJ2-4; possibly TRBD1 for D (6 bases). The tail of the sequence fits TRBJ2-7 better, so the J call may be wrong. This CDR3 contains 13 residues. CDR1 PRHDT and CDR2 FYEKMQ come from the germline V gene (reference sequence).

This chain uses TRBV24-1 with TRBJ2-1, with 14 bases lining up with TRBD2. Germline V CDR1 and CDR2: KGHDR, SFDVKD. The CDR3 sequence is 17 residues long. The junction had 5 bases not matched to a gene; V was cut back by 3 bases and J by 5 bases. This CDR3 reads CATSDQTSGGAHNEQFF. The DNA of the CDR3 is TGTGCCACCAGTGATCAGACTAGCGGGGGGGCCCACAATGAGCAGTTCTTC.